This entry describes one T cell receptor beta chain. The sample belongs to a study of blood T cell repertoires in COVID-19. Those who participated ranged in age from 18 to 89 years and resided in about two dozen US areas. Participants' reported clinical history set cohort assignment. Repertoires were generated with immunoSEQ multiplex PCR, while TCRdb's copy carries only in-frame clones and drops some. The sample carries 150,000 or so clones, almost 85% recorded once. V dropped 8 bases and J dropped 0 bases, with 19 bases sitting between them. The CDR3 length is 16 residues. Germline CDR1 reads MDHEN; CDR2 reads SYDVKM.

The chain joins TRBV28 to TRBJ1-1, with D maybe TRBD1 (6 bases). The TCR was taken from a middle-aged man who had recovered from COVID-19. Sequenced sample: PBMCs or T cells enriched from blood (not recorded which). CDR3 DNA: TGTGCCAGCTATGAAACAGGGTCTAAAATGAACACTGAAGCTTTCTTT. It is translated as CASYETGSKMNTEAFF.